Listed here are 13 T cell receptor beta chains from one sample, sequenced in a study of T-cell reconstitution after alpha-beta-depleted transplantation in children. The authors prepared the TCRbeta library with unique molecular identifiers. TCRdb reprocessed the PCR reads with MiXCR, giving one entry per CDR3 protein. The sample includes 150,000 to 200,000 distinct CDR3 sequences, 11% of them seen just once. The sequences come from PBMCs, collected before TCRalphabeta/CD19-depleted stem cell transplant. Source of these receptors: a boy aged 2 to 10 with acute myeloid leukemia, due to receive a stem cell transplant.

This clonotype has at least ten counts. The CDR3 region has the DNA TGTGCCATCAGTGACCTGACCTCTGGAAACACCATATATTTT. Translation: CAISDLTSGNTIYF. The chain recombines TRBV10-3 with TRBJ1-3; D uncertain. V lost 3 bases, J lost 0 bases, and 6 bases lay in between. In germline, CDR1 is ENHRY, CDR2 SYGVKD. The CDR3 consists of 14 residues.

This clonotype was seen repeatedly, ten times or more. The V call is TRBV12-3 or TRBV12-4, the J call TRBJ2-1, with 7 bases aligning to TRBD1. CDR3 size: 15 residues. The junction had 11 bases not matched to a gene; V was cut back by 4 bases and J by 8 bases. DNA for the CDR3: TGTGCCAGCAGTTCAGAGCCGACAGGGTGGGATGAGCAGTTCTTC. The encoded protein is CASSSEPTGWDEQFF.

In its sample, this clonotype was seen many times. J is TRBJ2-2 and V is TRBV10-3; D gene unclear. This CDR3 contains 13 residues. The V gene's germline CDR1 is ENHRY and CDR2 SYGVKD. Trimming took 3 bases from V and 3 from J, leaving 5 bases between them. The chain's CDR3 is CAISDRDTGELFF. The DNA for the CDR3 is TGTGCCATCAGTGATCGGGACACCGGGGAGCTGTTTTTT.

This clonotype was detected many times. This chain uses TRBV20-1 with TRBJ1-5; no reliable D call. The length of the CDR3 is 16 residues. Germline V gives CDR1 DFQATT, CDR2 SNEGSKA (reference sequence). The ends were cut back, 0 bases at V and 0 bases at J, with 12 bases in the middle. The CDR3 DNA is TGCAGTGCTAGAGACGCACAAAGGTATAGCAATCAGCCCCAGCATTTT. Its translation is CSARDAQRYSNQPQHF.

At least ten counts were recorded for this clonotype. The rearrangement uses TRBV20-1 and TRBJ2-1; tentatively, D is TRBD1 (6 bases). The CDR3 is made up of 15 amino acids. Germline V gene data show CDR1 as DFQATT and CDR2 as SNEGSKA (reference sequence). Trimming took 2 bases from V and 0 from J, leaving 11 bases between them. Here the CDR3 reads CSARQGTSSYNEQFF. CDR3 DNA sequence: TGCAGTGCTAGACAGGGGACCAGCTCCTACAATGAGCAGTTCTTC.

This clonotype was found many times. This CDR3 reads CASSLSRPGSSGANVLTF. The CDR3 DNA sequence: TGCGCCAGCAGCTTGTCCCGCCCAGGGTCCTCTGGGGCCAACGTCCTGACTTTC. This chain connects TRBV5-1 to TRBJ2-6; TRBD1 is a possible D gene (5 bases). The CDR3 covers 18 residues. Per the germline V gene, CDR1 is SGHRS and CDR2 is YFSETQ. V lost 1 base and J 0 bases, leaving 14 bases between the germline ends.

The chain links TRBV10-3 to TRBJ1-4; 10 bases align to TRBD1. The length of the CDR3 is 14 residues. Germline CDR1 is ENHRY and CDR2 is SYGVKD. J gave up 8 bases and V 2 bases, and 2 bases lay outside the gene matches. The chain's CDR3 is CAISEAGQGEKLFF. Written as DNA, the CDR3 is TGTGCCATCAGTGAGGCGGGACAGGGGGAAAAACTGTTTTTT.

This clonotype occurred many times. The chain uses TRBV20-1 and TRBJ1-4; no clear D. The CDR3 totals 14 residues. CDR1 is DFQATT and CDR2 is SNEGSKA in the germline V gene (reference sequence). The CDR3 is CSVPFREWNEKLFF. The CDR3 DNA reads TGCAGCGTCCCCTTTCGTGAGTGGAATGAAAAACTGTTTTTT.

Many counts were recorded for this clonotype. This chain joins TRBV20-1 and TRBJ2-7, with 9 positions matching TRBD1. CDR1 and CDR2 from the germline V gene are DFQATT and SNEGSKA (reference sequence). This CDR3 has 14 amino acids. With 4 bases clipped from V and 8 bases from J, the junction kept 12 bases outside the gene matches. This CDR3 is CSANKPGQGLKQYF. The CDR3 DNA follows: TGCAGTGCTAATAAACCGGGACAGGGCTTAAAGCAGTACTTC.

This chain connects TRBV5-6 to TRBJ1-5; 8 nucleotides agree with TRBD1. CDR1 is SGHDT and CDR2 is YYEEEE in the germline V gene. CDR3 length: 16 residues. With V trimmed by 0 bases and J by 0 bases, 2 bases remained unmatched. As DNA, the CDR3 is TGTGCCAGCAGCTTGGGGCAGGGGGCTAGCAATCAGCCCCAGCATTTT. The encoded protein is CASSLGQGASNQPQHF.

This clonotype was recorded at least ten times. The DNA for the CDR3 is TGTGCCAGCAGTGCCGGACAGGGGAACTATGGCTACACCTTC. It is translated as CASSAGQGNYGYTF. The chain carries TRBV27 and TRBJ1-2, with 9 bases lining up with TRBD1. Looked up from germline, CDR1 is MNHEY and CDR2 is SMNVEV (reference sequence). J was trimmed by 2 bases and V by 5 bases; bases with no gene match: 3. CDR3 length equals 14 residues.

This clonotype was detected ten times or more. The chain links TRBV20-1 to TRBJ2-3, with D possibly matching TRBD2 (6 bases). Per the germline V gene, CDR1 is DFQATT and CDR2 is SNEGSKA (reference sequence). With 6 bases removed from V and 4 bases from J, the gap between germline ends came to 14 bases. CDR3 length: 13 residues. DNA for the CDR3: TGCAGTGCCATATTAGCGGCGGCAGATACGCAGTATTTT. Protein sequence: CSAILAAADTQYF.

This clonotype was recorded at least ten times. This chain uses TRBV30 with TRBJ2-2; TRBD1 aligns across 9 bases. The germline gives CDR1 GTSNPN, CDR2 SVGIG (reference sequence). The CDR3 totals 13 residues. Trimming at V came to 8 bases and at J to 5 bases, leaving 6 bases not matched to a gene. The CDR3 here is CARDRASTGELFF. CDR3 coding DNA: TGTGCCAGGGACAGGGCTTCAACCGGGGAGCTGTTTTTT.